This TCR beta chain is from a study of blood T cell repertoires in COVID-19. About the study: Whether acute or convalescent, the COVID-19 samples came from the United States, Italy and Spain. The cDNA or gDNA used as material had been derived from T cells, B-cell-depleted T cells, or PBMCs.

As processed by the authors: It was from reference gene primer amplification that nucleated cell counts were estimated. Sequencing was performed with immunoSEQ multiplex PCR; in TCRdb, only in-frame clones are kept and a portion is missing. V, J and clone size are taken as reported in that table, and D and trimming were inferred from the DNA itself. The sample shows roughly 79,000 clones, about 90% of them seen only once. The CDR3 consists of 12 residues. The V end lost 3 bases, the J end lost 4 bases, and 6 bases lay between the germline ends. Germline V CDR1 and CDR2: WSHSY, SAAADI. The sample was peripheral blood. This TCR was recovered from a man in his fifties or sixties with active COVID-19. The J gene is TRBJ1-2, the V gene TRBV10-2; D gene uncertain. CDR3 coding DNA: TGCGCCAGCAGTGATACGGTCTATGGCTACACCTTC. It specifies CASSDTVYGYTF.